The 22 T cell receptor beta chains below all came from one sample that was sequenced in a study of blood T cells in healthy people across ages. Primers used in a second PCR of roughly 6 to 11 cycles were a sample-barcoded 5' primer and a J-beta primer mix. Via MiXCR, TCRdb re-called the 5' RACE reads, giving one row per CDR3 protein. The sample lists about 1.4 million distinct CDR3 sequences, approximately 59% occurring once. Material: blood. Receptors originate from a man between 18 and 29 years old in good health.

The J gene is TRBJ2-7, the V gene TRBV11-2; unclear D gene. The germline V and J ends were trimmed by 8 bases and 3 bases, with 20 bases remaining between them. The CDR3 is made up of 15 amino acids. Looked up from germline, CDR1 is SGHAT and CDR2 is FQNNGV. The CDR3 spells CASGRLDRAYYEQYF. The CDR3 nucleotides read TGTGCCAGCGGGCGATTGGACCGGGCCTACTACGAGCAGTACTTC.

The V gene is TRBV12-3 or TRBV12-4, the J gene TRBJ2-2; 7 bases are shared with TRBD1. CDR3 length: 17 residues. V lost 6 bases to trimming and J lost 2 bases; unmatched junction nucleotides: 12. The CDR3 sequence: CASSYLRTGTNTGELFF. CDR3 coding DNA: TGTGCCAGCAGCTACCTCCGGACAGGTACCAACACCGGGGAGCTGTTTTTT.

The chain uses TRBV28 and TRBJ1-5; TRBD1 agrees at 7 bases. CDR3 length equals 14 residues. V gave up 7 bases and J gave up 3 bases; unmatched junction bases: 6. CDR1 MDHEN and CDR2 SYDVKM come from the germline V gene. The CDR3 DNA reads TGTGCCAGCACCATAGACAGGGACAATCAGCCCCAGCATTTT. This encodes CASTIDRDNQPQHF.

The chain joins TRBV25-1 to TRBJ2-7, with 7 bases fitting TRBD1. The better agreement between TRBJ2-4 and the DNA end casts doubt on the J call. Germline V gene lookup returns CDR1 MGHDK and CDR2 SYGVNS. The CDR3 has 14 residues. DNA of the CDR3: TGTGCCACCAAGTCCCCGGGACAGACAAACATTCAGTACTTC. It codes for CATKSPGQTNIQYF.

The chain combines TRBV13 with TRBJ1-2; D perhaps matches TRBD1 (6 bases). Germline V lookup: CDR1 PRHDT, CDR2 FYEKMQ (reference sequence). V was pared by 5 bases and J by 7 bases, with 20 bases between. This CDR3 is 15 amino acids long. The CDR3 is CASSQGRGTPGGYTF. Written as DNA, the CDR3 is TGTGCCAGCAGCCAGGGGAGGGGGACTCCAGGTGGCTACACCTTC.

The V call is TRBV12-3 or TRBV12-4, the J call TRBJ2-1; 8 bases fit TRBD2. The CDR3 covers 14 residues. The V gene end was trimmed by 7 bases and the J gene end by 2 bases; junction bases not matched to a gene: 4. The CDR3 coding sequence is TGTGCCAGCACGTCGGGACTAGCCTACAATGAGCAGTTCTTC. Its translation: CASTSGLAYNEQFF.

The chain carries TRBV28 and TRBJ2-7, with D possibly being TRBD2 (6 bases). Germline V CDR1 and CDR2: MDHEN, SYDVKM. With 3 bases removed from V and 2 bases from J, the gap between germline ends came to 17 bases. This CDR3 spans 16 amino acids. The CDR3 bases are TGTGCCAGCAGTTTCGTGGAGGGGTGGAAAGCCTACGAGCAGTACTTC. This codes for CASSFVEGWKAYEQYF.

The J gene is TRBJ1-6, the V gene TRBV6-5; D unresolved. The CDR3 length is 16 residues. In germline, CDR1 is MNHEY, CDR2 SVGAGI. V lost 0 bases, J lost 5 bases, and 11 bases lay in between. CDR3 sequence: CASSYSPGANNSPLHF. In DNA form, the CDR3 reads TGTGCCAGCAGTTACTCTCCCGGTGCGAATAATTCACCCCTCCACTTT.

The chain employs TRBV11-2 and TRBJ1-1, with D possibly matching TRBD1 (5 bases). Germline V gene lookup returns CDR1 SGHAT and CDR2 FQNNGV. The CDR3 loop spans 13 amino acids. V was shortened by 3 bases and J by 5 bases, with 10 bases between the two germline ends. In DNA, the CDR3 is TGTGCCAGCAGCTTCCCCCAGGGAACTGAAGCTTTCTTT. It specifies CASSFPQGTEAFF.

The rearrangement joins TRBV20-1 to TRBJ2-3, with 7 nucleotides matching TRBD2. Germline V lookup: CDR1 DFQATT, CDR2 SNEGSKA (reference sequence). This CDR3 spans 14 amino acids. With V trimmed by 5 bases and J by 2 bases, 7 bases remained unmatched. CDR3 protein: CSAPREGFTDTQYF. CDR3 in DNA: TGCAGTGCTCCCAGGGAGGGCTTCACAGATACGCAGTATTTT.

The rearrangement joins TRBV20-1 to TRBJ1-5; 9 bases are a match to TRBD1. The germline CDR1 and CDR2 sequences are DFQATT and SNEGSKA (reference sequence). This CDR3 is built from 12 residues. V lost 4 bases, J lost 8 bases, and 3 bases stayed unmatched. CDR3 loop: CSAIDRGEPQHF. In DNA form, the CDR3 reads TGCAGTGCTATAGACAGGGGGGAGCCCCAGCATTTT.

CDR3 coding DNA: TGTGCCAGCAGCAAGGGGAGGGCGAGCTCCTACGAGCAGTACTTC. This encodes CASSKGRASSYEQYF. This chain uses TRBV11-2 with TRBJ2-7; TRBD2 matches 7 bases. The V segment lost 5 bases and the J segment 0 bases; nucleotides outside the gene matches: 7. The CDR3 has 15 residues. The germline CDR1 and CDR2 sequences are SGHAT and FQNNGV. The full variable domain, its missing parts supplied by reference TRBV11-2 and TRBJ2-7, is EAGVAQSPRYKIIEKRQSVAFWCNPISGHATLYWYQQILGQGPKLLIQFQNNGVVDDSQLPKDRFSAERLKGVDSTLKIQPAKLEDSAVYLCASSKGRASSYEQYFGPGTRLTVT.

The chain has TRBV4-3 and TRBJ2-7; 9 bases are a match to TRBD2. Trimming took 0 bases from V and 4 from J; bases not matched to a gene: 7. This CDR3 is built from 16 residues. Germline values: CDR1 LGHNA, CDR2 YSLEER. The CDR3 sequence is CASSQDGGTSWYEQYF. In nucleotides, the CDR3 is TGCGCCAGCAGCCAAGATGGAGGGACTAGCTGGTACGAGCAGTACTTC.

V and J are TRBV7-8 and TRBJ2-4; no firm D call. Germline CDR1 and CDR2: SGHVS and FQNEAQ. This CDR3 is 18 amino acids long. V lost 5 bases to trimming and J lost 0 bases, with 20 bases between them. The DNA for the CDR3 is TGTGCCAGCAGCGTGGGTCTACCTCGAGGATTAGCCAAAAACATTCAGTACTTC. It specifies CASSVGLPRGLAKNIQYF.

This clonotype occurred a few times. The chain is built from TRBV4-1 and TRBJ2-3, with D unresolved. The CDR3 spans 13 residues. V was shortened by 0 bases and J by 8 bases, with 9 bases between the two germline ends. Germline V gene sequence: CDR1 MGHRA, CDR2 YSYEKL. In nucleotides, the CDR3 is TGCGCCAGCAGCCAAGAGCCCCGCGCTACGCAGTATTTT. Translation gives CASSQEPRATQYF.

This clonotype was counted a few times. The V and J genes are TRBV3-1 and TRBJ1-1; D call uncertain. The CDR3 has 12 residues. The germline gives CDR1 LGHDT, CDR2 YNNKEL (reference sequence). V lost 4 bases and J 3 bases, leaving 6 bases between the germline ends. Here the CDR3 reads CASSLHDTEAFF. CDR3 coding DNA: TGTGCCAGCAGCCTTCACGACACTGAAGCTTTCTTT.

V is TRBV6-6 and J is TRBJ2-5; 9 nucleotides agree with TRBD2. The CDR3 is made up of 13 amino acids. From germline, CDR1 is MNHNY and CDR2 SVGAGI (reference sequence). The V segment lost 6 bases and the J segment 5 bases; nucleotides outside the gene matches: 4. As DNA, the CDR3 is TGTGCCAGCAGGATCGGACTAGCGGAGACCCAGTACTTC. It specifies CASRIGLAETQYF.

The chain uses TRBV11-2 and TRBJ2-1; D might be TRBD1 or TRBD2, each matching 7 bases. Germline V lookup: CDR1 SGHAT, CDR2 FQNNGV. This CDR3 contains 17 residues. Trimming removed 2 bases from V and 2 bases from J, with 16 bases in between. The CDR3 bases are TGTGCCAGCAGCTTATGGGGGGGGGGACAGACCTACAATGAGCAGTTCTTC. Translated, it gives CASSLWGGGQTYNEQFF.

This sequence joins TRBV7-2 and TRBJ2-3, with 9 bases matching TRBD2. This CDR3 has 15 amino acids. Germline V gives CDR1 SGHTA, CDR2 FQGNSA. Trimming removed 1 base from V and 5 bases from J; junction bases left unmatched: 4. The chain's CDR3 is CASSLGGGAKDTQYF. The DNA of the CDR3 is TGTGCCAGCAGCTTAGGCGGGGGGGCAAAAGATACGCAGTATTTT.

The V and J genes are TRBV5-6 and TRBJ2-1; TRBD2 aligns across 10 bases. Germline V gene sequence: CDR1 SGHDT, CDR2 YYEEEE. The CDR3 is 14 residues long. The ends lost 0 bases at V and 9 bases at J; junction bases unmatched: 3. CDR3 residues: CASSLASGGFEQFF. The CDR3 DNA reads TGTGCCAGCAGCTTGGCTAGCGGGGGATTTGAGCAGTTCTTC.

J is TRBJ2-1 and V is TRBV6-6, with TRBD2 as a possible D gene (5 bases). Trimming stripped 2 bases from V and 12 bases from J, with 14 bases between. The CDR3 consists of 13 residues. Germline V gene data show CDR1 as MNHNY and CDR2 as SVGAGI (reference sequence). CDR3 bases: TGTGCCAGCAGTTACCCCCCCGGGGTGGTGCAGTTCTTC. Residues: CASSYPPGVVQFF.

The rearrangement links TRBV4-2 to TRBJ2-7; 9 bases fit TRBD2. The J segment lost 3 bases and the V segment lost 0 bases, leaving 6 bases of the junction unmatched. From germline, CDR1 is LGHNA and CDR2 YNFKEQ. CDR3 length: 16 amino acids. CDR3 residues: CASSQDASGAVYEQYF. The CDR3 coding sequence is TGTGCCAGCAGCCAAGATGCTAGCGGGGCTGTCTACGAGCAGTACTTC.